This is a list of T cell receptor beta chains from one sample in a study of PD-1 blockade in classical Hodgkin lymphoma. Clones were sequenced by immunoSEQ multiplex PCR, and TCRdb holds only the in-frame ones, with some missing. The sample yields 96,000 or so clones, about 93% seen once. Sequences were derived from peripheral blood mononuclear cells (PBMCs), sampled before the fourth cycle of nivolumab. The receptors shown here come from a human donor with classical Hodgkin lymphoma. Each CDR3 is given with its conserved first and last residue. A D gene is named only where the DNA matches it firmly. Clone sizes are given selectively: once, few, many, or a class where the clone is expanded.

j_call,v_call,d_call,cdr3_length,clone_size,cdr3_nt,cdr3_aa
TRBJ2-1,TRBV27,TRBD2,15,.,TGTGCCAGCAGACTCGGGGGGAGCTCCTACAATGAGCAGTTCTTC,CASRLGGSSYNEQFF
TRBJ1-1,TRBV7-8,.,13,.,TGTGCCAGCAGCTTAGAGCTGAACACTGAAGCTTTCTTT,CASSLELNTEAFF
TRBJ2-5,TRBV30,.,13,.,TGTGCCTGGAGTGTACGGGGGCACGAGACCCAGTACTTC,CAWSVRGHETQYF
TRBJ2-2,TRBV6-6,TRBD2,14,once,TGTGCCAGCAAAAGACCGGGACTAAGCGGGGAGCTGTTTTTT,CASKRPGLSGELFF
TRBJ1-2,TRBV28,.,15,.,TGTGCCAGCGGGCTCCCCAGGACAGTTAAATATGGCTACACCTTC,CASGLPRTVKYGYTF
TRBJ1-2,TRBV30,.,11,.,TGTGCCTGGAGCGAGGACTATGGCTACACCTTC,CAWSEDYGYTF
TRBJ2-1,TRBV5-1,.,11,.,TGCGCCAGCAGCTTGGTGGGTGAGCAGTTCTTC,CASSLVGEQFF
TRBJ2-1,TRBV30,TRBD2,14,.,TGTGCCTGGAGAAAGTGGGAGGGCCGGAATGAGCAGTTCTTC,CAWRKWEGRNEQFF
TRBJ2-1,TRBV6-4,TRBD2,16,.,TGTGCCAGCAGTGACATCCCAGCGGGAGGGCTTCGCGAGCAGTTCTTC,CASSDIPAGGLREQFF
TRBJ1-4,TRBV15,.,12,.,TGTGCCACCAGCAGAGAAGTTGAAAAACTGTTTTTT,CATSREVEKLFF
TRBJ1-2,TRBV7-9,TRBD1,15,.,TGTGCCAGCAGCTTACGAGGGACAGGGGGGGACGGCTACACCTTC,CASSLRGTGGDGYTF
TRBJ2-1,TRBV2,TRBD1,16,.,TGTGCCAGCAGTGAATCAAGGGCAGGGGGACGGCATGAGCAGTTCTTC,CASSESRAGGRHEQFF
TRBJ2-3,TRBV7-9,.,14,.,TGTGCCAGCAGCTCTCCCATAGGTCTAGATACGCAGTATTTT,CASSSPIGLDTQYF
TRBJ2-2,TRBV10-1,TRBD2,17,.,TGCGCCAGCAGTGAGCCCCGGTTTGCGGGAGGAACCGGGGAGCTGTTTTTT,CASSEPRFAGGTGELFF
TRBJ1-2,TRBV19,.,14,.,TGTGCCAGTAGTATGAGGGCGGCTAACTATGGCTACACCTTC,CASSMRAANYGYTF
TRBJ2-5,TRBV11-2,TRBD1,13,.,TGTGCCAGCAGATGGACAGGGCGAGAGACCCAGTACTTC,CASRWTGRETQYF
TRBJ2-4,TRBV7-2,.,13,.,TGTGCCAGCAGCTTAGCGTGGGTAAACATTCAGTACTTC,CASSLAWVNIQYF
TRBJ2-2,TRBV5-1,.,14,.,TGCGCCAGCAGCTCAGGACACCACACCGGGGAGCTGTTTTTT,CASSSGHHTGELFF
TRBJ2-2,TRBV6-5,.,15,.,TGTGCCAGCAGTTACGGCCTGGGGAACACCGGGGAGCTGTTTTTT,CASSYGLGNTGELFF
TRBJ1-1,TRBV5-1,.,15,.,TGCGCCAGCAGCTTGGCGGGGTCGGGGAACACTGAAGCTTTCTTT,CASSLAGSGNTEAFF
TRBJ1-1,TRBV27,.,14,.,TGTGCCAGCAGATCCGACGTCGTGAACACTGAAGCTTTCTTT,CASRSDVVNTEAFF
TRBJ2-5,TRBV20-1,TRBD1,11,once,TGCAGTACAATGCAACAGGGGGCCCAGTACTTC,CSTMQQGAQYF
TRBJ2-7,TRBV19,TRBD2,13,few,TGTGCCAGTTCCGGGACTAACTCCTACGAGCAGTACTTC,CASSGTNSYEQYF
TRBJ2-7,TRBV7-6,.,14,.,TGTGCCAGCAGCTTAGATGGAGGGGTCCACGAGCAGTACTTC,CASSLDGGVHEQYF
TRBJ2-7,TRBV2,.,12,.,TGTGCCAGCAGAATATCGACCGGCGAGCAGTACTTC,CASRISTGEQYF
TRBJ2-1,TRBV28,TRBD1,16,.,TGTGCCAGCAGTTTATTCGCGGCAGGGGGTTACGATGAGCAGTTCTTC,CASSLFAAGGYDEQFF
TRBJ2-1,TRBV29-1,.,12,.,TGCAGCGTCAAACTGACGGCCGGGGAGCAGTTCTTC,CSVKLTAGEQFF
TRBJ2-3,TRBV21-1,.,16,.,TGTGCCAGCAGCAACTCGAGCGCACTAAGCACAGATACGCAGTATTTT,CASSNSSALSTDTQYF